This T cell receptor (beta chain) was found in a study of identical twins listed by TCRdb under 2016. Describing the broader study: TCR alpha and beta repertoires from monozygotic twins, unrelated adults of various ages and cord blood were deep-sequenced to test whether fetal clonotypes persist. To rule out contamination, the twin experiments were replicated at different times with different library preparation protocols. Broader findings and caveats from the paper: Because the same donors could not be followed over many years, the conclusions relied on cross-sectional statistical analysis. Out-of-frame TCR alpha sequences shared between twins showed an excess of low generation-probability sequences compared with coincidental sharing between unrelated individuals. Zero-insertion analyses could be partly confounded by invariant T cells such as MAIT and iNKT, although diverse VJ usage argued against such confounding for most clonotypes. In monozygotic twins, recombination models systematically underestimated out-of-frame TCR alpha sharing, but the models matched the sharing seen between unrelated individuals. In beta out-of-frame sequences, excess twin sharing was weaker, because having fewer shared sequences lowered the signal-to-noise ratio. Abundant cord blood beta clonotypes carried fewer insertions; young adult naive repertoires showed a weaker similar trend, while memory repertoires showed none.

Receptor libraries were prepared by 5' RACE. Instrument used: Illumina HiSeq 2000. Template switching introduced a universal primer binding site; the final cDNA contained a unique molecular identifier, enabling accurate counting of TCR cDNA molecules. Specific primers in the conserved constant-segment region were used to synthesize first-strand cDNA for the TCR alpha and beta chains. To control for contamination, every cDNA library carried two barcodes: a SMART-Mk sample barcode plus Illumina barcodes. TruSeq adapter sequences along with Illumina sample barcodes were introduced in two successive PCR steps. TCR alpha and beta cDNA libraries were sequenced on the Illumina HiSeq platform with custom primers. Processing in the source paper ran as follows. MiGEC processed the raw reads to extract unique molecular identifiers, while MiXCR was used to determine the CDR3 positions. For each individual, recombination models were inferred using an EM algorithm with the repgenHMM and IGoR tools. The tcR package in R was used for shared clonotype analysis, with sharing normalized by the product of cloneset sizes. To study raw recombination free of thymic and clonal selection effects, out-of-frame nonproductive sequences were analyzed. TCRdb reanalyzed the raw reads on its own, using fastp at Q25 for trimming and MiXCR for clone calling, and kept in-frame beta chains. When rows share a CDR3 protein, they turn into one entry using the most common DNA and genes. For this entry, the V and J calls and clone size follow TCRdb and not the study's own pipeline. The sample records a few hundred thousand distinct CDR3 sequences, roughly 8.6% of which are singletons. The top ten clonotypes cover about 2.1% of the sample.

All donors were healthy Caucasians. Three pairs of female monozygotic twins, all aged about 18 to 30 years, made up the twin cohort. Miltenyi CD45RO+ enrichment and human naive T-cell isolation kits were used to isolate memory (CD45RO+) and naive T cells from PBMC. This clonotype has a handful of counts. Its recognized antigen is unknown. No per-base quality is available; no much larger clone lies one base away. CDR1 and CDR2 (SGHTA, FQGNSA) derive from the germline V gene. For this chain, trimming is 5 bases at the V end and 2 bases at the J end, and the number of junction bases without a gene match is 7. The cysteine opens and the phenylalanine closes a CDR3 of 16 amino acids. The DNA shown is the 48-base CDR3, in frame from base 1. These same records also appear under a second study, on yellow fever vaccine responses in identical twins. The second study reports: The T cell response to vaccination in identical twins was reported by the authors to appear partly convergent and partly personalized. The study precisely tracked vaccine-responding T cell clones in identical twins.

The specimen was memory (CD45RO+) T cells sorted from blood. The sample's cell subset or site, from its label and the paper: CD45RO+ enriched T cells. Rearrangement joined TRBV7-2 to TRBJ2-3, and TRBD1 aligns with 10 junction nucleotides. The TCR comes from a woman between 18 and 30 years old in good health. The nucleotide sequence is given as TGTGCCAGCAGCCCGAGGGACAGGGGCTCCACAGATACGCAGTATTTT. This codes for CASSPRDRGSTDTQYF.